This T cell receptor beta chain was sequenced in a study of T cell repertoires in cytomegalovirus infection. Study at large: HLA-B-restricted CMV epitopes that are well studied, plus recently identified HLA-C-restricted ones, were used by the study. Public signatures in TCR beta pointed to CMV infection and matching HLA type. Broader study findings: Ex vivo responses were dominated by HLA-C-restricted CMV-specific TCR beta clonotypes. Identification of carriers of CMV plus the relevant HLA was achieved through cumulative public TCR beta family frequency.

MiXCR was run by TCRdb on the reads, yielding one entry per CDR3 protein. Among under 200,000 distinct CDR3 sequences listed, about a fifth were seen once. The ends were cut back, 1 base at V and 2 bases at J, with 6 bases in the middle. The CDR3 covers 13 residues. This clonotype has a handful of counts. Its specificity is unknown. The CDR3 does not end in the conserved phenylalanine or tryptophan, so this is likely a read error. The source was CD8+ T cells from cultured PBMCs, collected from culture after CMV antigen stimulation. The rearrangement uses TRBV12-3 or TRBV12-4 and TRBJ2-7, with D unresolved. The receptor was derived from a human donor in good health (CMV status not recorded). Some clones in this sample may be carry-over from other donors' samples. The CDR3 sequence is CASSLGRTYEQYL. For the CDR3, the DNA is TGTGCCAGCAGTTTAGGACGGACCTACGAGCAGTACCTC.